This paragraph reports one TCR beta chain. The record originates from a study of shared clonotypes between healthy human individuals. Naivety among CD8 cells was defined by CD45RO negativity and positive CCR7 selection, thereby excluding terminally differentiated effector memory CD45RA+ cells. Using immunoSEQ multiplex PCR, the repertoire was profiled, and TCRdb retains in-frame clones only, with some absent. The table includes a few million clones, 93% detected once. V lost 8 bases, J lost 0 bases, and 5 bases lay in between. CDR3 length: 13 residues. Germline values: CDR1 MNHEY, CDR2 SMNVEV (reference sequence).

The sequence came from a man younger than 30 in good health. Some clones in this sample may be carry-over from other donors' samples. The J gene is TRBJ2-6, the V gene TRBV27; D gene ambiguous. The sample taken for sequencing was naive CD8+ T cells from PBMCs. The CDR3 DNA is TGTGCCAGCGCCAGCTCTGGGGCCAACGTCCTGACTTTC. Amino acid sequence: CASASSGANVLTF. The variable domain in full, completed from reference TRBV27 and TRBJ2-6, reads EAQVTQNPRYLITVTGKKLTVTCSQNMNHEYMSWYRQDPGLGLRQIYYSMNVEVTDKGDVPEGYKVSRKEKRNFPLILESPSPNQTSLYFCASASSGANVLTFGAGSRLTVL.